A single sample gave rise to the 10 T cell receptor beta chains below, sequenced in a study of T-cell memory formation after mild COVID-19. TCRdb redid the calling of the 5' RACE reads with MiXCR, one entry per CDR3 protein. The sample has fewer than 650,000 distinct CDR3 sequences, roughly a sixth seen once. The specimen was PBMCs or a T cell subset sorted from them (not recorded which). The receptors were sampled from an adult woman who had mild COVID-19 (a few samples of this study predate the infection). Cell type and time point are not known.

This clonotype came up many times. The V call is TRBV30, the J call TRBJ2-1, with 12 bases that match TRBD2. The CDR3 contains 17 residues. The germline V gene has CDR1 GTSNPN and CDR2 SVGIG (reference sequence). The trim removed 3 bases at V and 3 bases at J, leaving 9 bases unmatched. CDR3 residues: CAWRLKTSGRYYNEQFF. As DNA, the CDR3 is TGTGCCTGGAGACTTAAAACTAGCGGGAGGTACTACAATGAGCAGTTCTTC.

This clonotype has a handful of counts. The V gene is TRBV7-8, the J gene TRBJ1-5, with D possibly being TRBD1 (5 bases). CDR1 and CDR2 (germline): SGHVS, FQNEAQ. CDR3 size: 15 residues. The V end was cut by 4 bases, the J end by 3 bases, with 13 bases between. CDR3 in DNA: TGTGCCAGCAGCTCCACAGGAAACCTCAATCAGCCCCAGCATTTT. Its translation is CASSSTGNLNQPQHF. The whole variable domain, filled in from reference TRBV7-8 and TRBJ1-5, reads GAGVSQSPRYKVAKRGQDVALRCDPISGHVSLFWYQQALGQGPEFLTYFQNEAQLDKSGLPSDRFFAERPEGSVSTLKIQRTQQEDSAVYLCASSSTGNLNQPQHFGDGTRLSIL.

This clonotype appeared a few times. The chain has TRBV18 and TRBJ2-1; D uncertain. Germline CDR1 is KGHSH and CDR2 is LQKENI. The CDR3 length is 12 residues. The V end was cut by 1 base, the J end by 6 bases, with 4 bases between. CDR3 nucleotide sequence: TGTGCCAGCTCACCACGCAGCAATGAGCAGTTCTTC. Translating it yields CASSPRSNEQFF.

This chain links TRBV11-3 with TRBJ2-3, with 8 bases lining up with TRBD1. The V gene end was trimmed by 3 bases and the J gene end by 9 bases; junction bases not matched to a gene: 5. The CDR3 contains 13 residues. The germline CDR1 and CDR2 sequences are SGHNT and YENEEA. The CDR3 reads CASSLDRERTQYF. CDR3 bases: TGTGCCAGCAGCTTGGACAGGGAACGAACGCAGTATTTT.

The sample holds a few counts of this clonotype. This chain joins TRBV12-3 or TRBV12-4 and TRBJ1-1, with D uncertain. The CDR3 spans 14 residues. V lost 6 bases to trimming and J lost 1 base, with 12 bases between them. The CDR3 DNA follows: TGTGCCAGCAGCGAACAGATTTGGAACACTGAAGCTTTCTTT. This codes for CASSEQIWNTEAFF.

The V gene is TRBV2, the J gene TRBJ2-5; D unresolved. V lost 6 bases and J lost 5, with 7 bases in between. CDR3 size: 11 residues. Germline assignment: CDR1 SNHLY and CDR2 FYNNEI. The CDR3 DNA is TGTGCCAGCAGGGCCAGGGAGACCCAGTACTTC. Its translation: CASRARETQYF.

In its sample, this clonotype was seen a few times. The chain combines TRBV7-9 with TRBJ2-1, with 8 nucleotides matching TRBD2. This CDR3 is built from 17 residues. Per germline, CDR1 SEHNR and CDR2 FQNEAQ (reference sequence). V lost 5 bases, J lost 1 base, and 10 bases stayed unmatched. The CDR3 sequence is CASSKKGGLGSYNEQFF. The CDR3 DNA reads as TGTGCCAGCAGCAAAAAAGGGGGACTAGGGTCCTACAATGAGCAGTTCTTC.

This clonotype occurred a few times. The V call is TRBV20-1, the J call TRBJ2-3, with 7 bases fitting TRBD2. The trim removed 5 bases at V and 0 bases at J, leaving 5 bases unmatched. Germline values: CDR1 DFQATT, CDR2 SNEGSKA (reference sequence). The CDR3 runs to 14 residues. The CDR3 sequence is CSAPLAESTDTQYF. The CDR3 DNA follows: TGCAGTGCTCCGCTAGCGGAAAGCACAGATACGCAGTATTTT.

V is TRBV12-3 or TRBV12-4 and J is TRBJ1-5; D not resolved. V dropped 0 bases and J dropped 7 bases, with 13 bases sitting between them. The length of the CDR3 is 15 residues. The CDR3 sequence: CASSLAAGFGQPQHF. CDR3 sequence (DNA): TGTGCCAGCAGTTTAGCGGCGGGATTTGGGCAGCCCCAGCATTTT.

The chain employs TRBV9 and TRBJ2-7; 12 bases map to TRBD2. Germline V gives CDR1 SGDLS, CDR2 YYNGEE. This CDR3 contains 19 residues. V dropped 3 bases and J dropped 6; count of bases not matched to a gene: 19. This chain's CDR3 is CASSASGSRWTSGIAEQYF. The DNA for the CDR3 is TGTGCCAGCAGCGCCTCCGGGTCCCGTTGGACTAGCGGGATCGCCGAGCAGTACTTC.